A single sample gave rise to the 8 T cell receptor beta chains below, sequenced in a study of regulatory T cells in long-lasting Graves disease. Through Arm-PCR of CDR3 regions and iRepertoire HTBI primers, TCR beta libraries were built. TCRdb analysed the multiplex PCR reads with MiXCR anew, one entry per CDR3 protein. The sample records about 500,000 distinct CDR3 sequences, 12% being singletons. Documented time point: newly diagnosed GD, antithyroid drugs for less than 3 months. RNA isolated from PBMCs was used to make the TCR library. These sequences were also reported in another study, on T cells in Graves' hyperthyroidism and ophthalmopathy.

The sample consisted of peripheral blood mononuclear cells (PBMCs), taken at new diagnosis, from a patient treated with antithyroid drugs. Receptors originate from a woman aged 25 to 39 with Graves disease.

The chain uses TRBV5-1 and TRBJ1-2; D perhaps matches TRBD1 (6 bases). V was clipped by 0 bases and J by 7 bases, with 10 bases between them. Germline CDR1 SGHRS, CDR2 YFSETQ. CDR3 length equals 13 residues. As DNA, the CDR3 is TGCGCCAGCAGCTTGGGAACAGGGCCTGGCTACACCTTC. Amino acid sequence: CASSLGTGPGYTF.

The table lists this clonotype with many counts. This chain links TRBV6-1 with TRBJ2-7, with 7 positions matching TRBD2. This CDR3 spans 16 amino acids. The V gene's germline CDR1 is MNHNS and CDR2 SASEGT. Losses at the gene ends were 3 bases for V and 6 bases for J; bases not matched to a gene: 14. The CDR3 DNA is TGTGCCAGCAGTGACCTCTCACCGCGACTAGCTTTCGAGCAGTACTTC. Residues: CASSDLSPRLAFEQYF.

Ten or more counts support this clonotype. The chain recombines TRBV7-2 with TRBJ2-6, with TRBD2 matching 14 bases. Trimming at V came to 4 bases and at J to 2 bases, leaving 10 bases not matched to a gene. This CDR3 is built from 20 residues. CDR1 and CDR2 from the germline V gene are SGHTA and FQGNSA. As DNA, the CDR3 is TGTGCCAGCAGCTCTTTGGGGGGACTAGCGGGAGTGGCTGGGGCCAACGTCCTGACTTTC. Its protein is CASSSLGGLAGVAGANVLTF.

This clonotype was found many times. The chain joins TRBV14 to TRBJ2-5, with D uncertain. The CDR3 spans 16 residues. Germline V lookup: CDR1 SGHDN, CDR2 FVKESK. Trimming removed 2 bases from V and 5 bases from J, with 18 bases in between. The CDR3 reads CASSQRLLSRRETQYF. In DNA, the CDR3 is TGTGCCAGCAGCCAACGCCTCCTAAGCAGACGGGAGACCCAGTACTTC.

This clonotype was seen at least ten times. The chain uses TRBV27 and TRBJ2-7; 7 nucleotides align to TRBD2. CDR1 is MNHEY and CDR2 is SMNVEV in the germline V gene (reference sequence). The V gene end was trimmed by 1 base and the J gene end by 3 bases; junction bases not matched to a gene: 9. The CDR3 runs 16 residues. CDR3 nucleotide sequence: TGTGCCAGCAGTTTATTCTTACCGGGACTACACTACGAGCAGTACTTC. It codes for CASSLFLPGLHYEQYF.

This clonotype showed up many times. This rearrangement joins TRBV2 to TRBJ2-1, with TRBD1 as a possible D gene (6 bases). CDR1 is SNHLY, CDR2 FYNNEI, per germline. The CDR3 has 16 amino acids. Trimming removed 8 bases from V and 9 bases from J, with 26 bases in between. The CDR3 bases are TGTGCCAGCCGTTACAGCCCAGCGACACGAGGGGGTGAGCAGTTCTTC. Protein product: CASRYSPATRGGEQFF. The full variable domain, its missing parts supplied by reference TRBV2 and TRBJ2-1, is EPEVTQTPSHQVTQMGQEVILRCVPISNHLYFYWYRQILGQKVEFLVSFYNNEISEKSEIFDDQFSVERPDGSNFTLKIRSTKLEDSAMYFCASRYSPATRGGEQFFGPGTRLTVL.

This clonotype was counted ten times or more. This sequence joins TRBV7-9 and TRBJ2-7; TRBD1 matches at 7 bases. With 5 bases clipped from V and 3 bases from J, the junction kept 7 bases outside the gene matches. CDR3 length equals 14 residues. Germline CDR1 is SEHNR and CDR2 is FQNEAQ (reference sequence). The CDR3 DNA sequence: TGTGCCAGCAGCGGTAGGGGGCCGGACTACGAGCAGTACTTC. Its translation is CASSGRGPDYEQYF.

The sample holds many counts of this clonotype. V is TRBV11-3 and J is TRBJ1-5, with a possible D match to TRBD1 (6 bases). Trimming stripped 5 bases from V and 6 bases from J, with 11 bases between. CDR1 is SGHNT and CDR2 is YENEEA in the germline V gene. The CDR3 has 13 amino acids. CDR3 protein: CASSATGTQPQHF. CDR3 nucleotide sequence: TGTGCCAGCAGCGCAACAGGGACTCAGCCCCAGCATTTT.